The source of this T cell receptor beta chain is a study of early T cells in non-severe SARS-CoV-2 infection. The CDR3 extends over 13 amino acids. Trimming took 6 bases from V and 2 from J, leaving 8 bases between them. CDR1 is LNHDA, CDR2 SQIVND, per germline (reference sequence). TCRdb ran MiXCR on the 5' RACE reads and lists one entry per CDR3 protein. The table shows tens of thousands of distinct CDR3 sequences, with roughly a tenth occurring only once. The J gene is TRBJ1-3, the V gene TRBV19, with a weak D call TRBD1 (6 bases). This TCR was sampled from an adult who was a healthcare worker with PCR-confirmed SARS-CoV-2 infection or an uninfected control (not recorded which). Specimen: whole blood, collected at baseline. For the CDR3, the DNA is TGTGCCAGTAGATCAGGGGCTGGAAACACCATATATTTT. Translated: CASRSGAGNTIYF.